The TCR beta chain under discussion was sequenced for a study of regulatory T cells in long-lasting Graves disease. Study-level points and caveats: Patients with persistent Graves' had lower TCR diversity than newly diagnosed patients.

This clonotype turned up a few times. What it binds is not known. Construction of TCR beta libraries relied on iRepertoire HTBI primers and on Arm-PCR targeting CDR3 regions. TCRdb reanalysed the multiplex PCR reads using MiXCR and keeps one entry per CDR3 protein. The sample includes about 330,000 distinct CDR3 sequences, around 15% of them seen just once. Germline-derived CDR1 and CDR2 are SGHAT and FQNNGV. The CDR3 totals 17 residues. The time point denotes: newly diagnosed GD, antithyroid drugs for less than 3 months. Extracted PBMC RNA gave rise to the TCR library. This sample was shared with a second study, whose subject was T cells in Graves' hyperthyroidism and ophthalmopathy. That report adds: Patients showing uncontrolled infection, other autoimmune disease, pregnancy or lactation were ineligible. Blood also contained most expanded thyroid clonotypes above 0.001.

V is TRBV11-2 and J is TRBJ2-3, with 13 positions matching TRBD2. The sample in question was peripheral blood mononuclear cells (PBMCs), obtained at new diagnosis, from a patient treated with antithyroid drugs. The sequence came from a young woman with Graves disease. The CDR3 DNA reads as TGTGTCGGCAGTACTATAGGGACTAGCGGGAAGACAGATACGCAGTATTTT. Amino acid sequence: CVGSTIGTSGKTDTQYF.